These 15 T cell receptor beta chains were sequenced from one sample in a study of blood T cell repertoires in COVID-19 (dated by TCRdb to the early 2020s). To prepare the library, the immunoSEQ multiplex PCR assay was applied. TCRdb took over this immuneACCESS table, retaining in-frame rearrangements with V and J assigned. Such tables are incomplete; in checked studies, under half of the missing clones stem from an unresolved V gene, and the remainder is unexplained. For this sample the table gives about 100,000 clones, of which roughly 84% were detected only once. The ten largest account for 15% to 20% of the sample. Material: peripheral blood. The receptors shown here come from an older woman with acute or convalescent COVID-19.

The genes are TRBV19 and TRBJ1-1; D may be TRBD1 (6 bases). Trimming left V 4 bases short and J 2 bases short, with 14 bases between. Germline CDR1 reads LNHDA; CDR2 reads SQIVND (reference sequence). There are 15 residues in the CDR3. The CDR3 is CASSKIQGLNTEAFF. The CDR3 coding sequence is TGTGCCAGTAGTAAGATACAGGGCCTCAACACTGAAGCTTTCTTT.

The chain couples TRBV2 to TRBJ1-1; D remains unclear. With 2 bases removed from V and 2 bases from J, the gap between germline ends came to 9 bases. Germline CDR1 and CDR2: SNHLY and FYNNEI. This CDR3 region has 14 residues. The CDR3 region is CASSELGPNTEAFF. The CDR3 coding sequence is TGTGCCAGCAGTGAACTTGGCCCAAACACTGAAGCTTTCTTT.

The chain carries TRBV11-3 and TRBJ2-5, with 9 bases that match TRBD1. Germline assignment: CDR1 SGHNT and CDR2 YENEEA. V dropped 0 bases and J dropped 5; count of bases not matched to a gene: 4. The CDR3 loop spans 15 amino acids. The CDR3 DNA reads as TGTGCCAGCAGCTTAGAGGCGACAGGGGGGGAGACCCAGTACTTC. It is translated as CASSLEATGGETQYF.

V usage is TRBV5-4 and J usage is TRBJ1-1; D is unresolved. Germline V lookup: CDR1 SGHNT, CDR2 YYREEE (reference sequence). The CDR3 runs to 13 residues. The germline V and J ends were trimmed by 2 bases and 4 bases, with 9 bases remaining between them. CDR3 region: CASSFYEGTEAFF. The CDR3 coding sequence is TGTGCCAGCAGCTTTTATGAGGGCACTGAAGCTTTCTTT.

The rearrangement links TRBV19 to TRBJ1-1, with 9 bases identical to TRBD1. The ends lost 2 bases at V and 6 bases at J; junction bases unmatched: 7. CDR3 length equals 15 residues. In germline, CDR1 is LNHDA, CDR2 SQIVND (reference sequence). CDR3 sequence (DNA): TGTGCCAGTAGTATACAACAGGGGGCGATCGCTGAAGCTTTCTTT. Translation gives CASSIQQGAIAEAFF.

V and J are TRBV7-6 and TRBJ1-4; TRBD1 might be the D (5 bases). CDR1 and CDR2 (germline): SGHVS, FNYEAQ. The CDR3 has 15 amino acids. V shed 5 bases and J shed 8 bases, with 18 bases lying between them. The CDR3 loop reads CASSPKGQEGEKLFF. As DNA, the CDR3 is TGTGCCAGCAGCCCCAAGGGGCAGGAGGGGGAAAAACTGTTTTTT.

This chain joins TRBV2 and TRBJ1-1; 7 bases are shared with TRBD1. The CDR3 spans 13 residues. J lost 5 bases, V lost 5 bases, and 5 bases had no gene match. Germline lookup yields CDR1 SNHLY and CDR2 FYNNEI. The CDR3, as DNA: TGTGCCAGCAGTAGACAGGGATGGACTGAAGCTTTCTTT. Amino acid sequence: CASSRQGWTEAFF.

V is TRBV5-1 and J is TRBJ1-2; D is unclear. Trimming removed 4 bases at V and 6 bases at J, with 16 bases between. Germline CDR1 reads SGHRS; CDR2 reads YFSETQ. The CDR3 loop spans 14 amino acids. The CDR3 reads CASSRGSSPDGYTF. The CDR3 DNA is TGCGCCAGCAGCCGAGGGTCCTCTCCGGATGGCTACACCTTC.

The V gene is TRBV2, the J gene TRBJ1-6; 7 bases are shared with TRBD1. V lost 6 bases, J lost 7 bases, and 9 bases stayed unmatched. The CDR3 is 15 amino acids. The germline gives CDR1 SNHLY, CDR2 FYNNEI. CDR3 sequence (DNA): TGTGCCAGCAGCGCCGACAGGGTGCGCAATTCACCCCTCCACTTT. Residues: CASSADRVRNSPLHF.

In its sample, this clone was seen once. CDR3 residues: CASSPSTGAVTEAFF. CDR3 sequence (DNA): TGTGCCAGCAGTCCGTCGACAGGGGCGGTCACTGAAGCTTTCTTT. This chain uses TRBV28 with TRBJ1-1; the match to TRBD1 covers 8 bases. Germline lookup yields CDR1 MDHEN and CDR2 SYDVKM. This CDR3 region has 15 residues. V shed 5 bases, J shed 4 bases, and the junction held 9 bases outside the gene matches.

V usage is TRBV5-1 and J usage is TRBJ1-2, with a weak D call TRBD1 (6 bases). Between the trimmed V and J ends, which lost 4 bases and 0 bases, there was a span of 13 bases. The CDR3 has 15 amino acids. Germline-derived CDR1 and CDR2 are SGHRS and YFSETQ. This CDR3 reads CASSRTVDTNYGYTF. CDR3 sequence (DNA): TGCGCCAGCAGCCGGACAGTAGATACTAACTATGGCTACACCTTC.

The gene calls are TRBV29-1 and TRBJ1-1; D not resolved. Looked up from germline, CDR1 is SQVTM and CDR2 is ANQGSEA. The CDR3 spans 13 residues. The V end lost 4 bases, the J end lost 0 bases, and 9 bases lay between the germline ends. This CDR3 reads CSVVGELNTEAFF. In nucleotides, the CDR3 is TGCAGCGTTGTCGGGGAGCTGAACACTGAAGCTTTCTTT.

This chain connects TRBV6-2 or TRBV6-3 to TRBJ2-1, with 10 nucleotides matching TRBD2. From germline, CDR1 is MNHEY and CDR2 SVGEGT. The CDR3 sequence is 15 residues long. Germline trimming cut 4 bases from V and 3 bases from J; bases unmatched to any gene: 3. The chain's CDR3 is CASSLRLAGYNEQFF. The CDR3 DNA reads TGTGCCAGCAGTTTGAGACTAGCGGGCTACAATGAGCAGTTCTTC.

This chain uses TRBV6-5 with TRBJ1-4, with TRBD1 matching over 7 bases. Trimming took 4 bases from V and 10 from J; bases not matched to a gene: 9. Germline V CDR1 and CDR2: MNHEY, SVGAGI. The CDR3 loop spans 14 amino acids. The CDR3 loop is CASSSRQGLGKLFF. The CDR3, as DNA: TGTGCCAGCAGTTCCCGACAGGGATTAGGAAAACTGTTTTTT.

The rearrangement links TRBV6-2 or TRBV6-3 to TRBJ1-3, with 8 bases identical to TRBD1. Trimming removed 6 bases from V and 2 bases from J; junction bases left unmatched: 9. The CDR3 has 16 amino acids. The V gene's germline CDR1 is MNHEY and CDR2 SVGEGT. CDR3 in DNA: TGTGCCAGCAGCACCCGGTGGGACAGGACTGGAAACACCATATATTTT. Translation: CASSTRWDRTGNTIYF.